This T cell receptor beta chain was documented in a study of human T cells and chemical hapten exposure. Study-wide findings and caveats: Expanded TCR sets contained significantly more large CDR3 similarity clusters than controls.

Concerning this clonotype itself: Its target is not known.

The CDR3 covers 17 residues. V dropped 6 bases and J dropped 9; count of bases not matched to a gene: 15. Germline CDR1 is SGHVS and CDR2 is FNYEAQ. The library put unique molecular identifiers onto individual cDNA molecules. MiXCR, applied by TCRdb to the RACE reads, yields one record per CDR3 protein. Of over 55,000 distinct CDR3 sequences in the sample, 11% were seen once. Time point here: patch test 3, about 24 weeks after DPC sensitization. Treatment indicated: therapeutic diphenylcyclopropenone sensitization with weekly scalp DPC. Alopecia patients, 18 to 70 years old and DPC-suitable, served as donors.

V usage is TRBV7-6 and J usage is TRBJ2-1; TRBD2 matches 12 bases. The material sequenced was whole blood, taken in connection with sensitization to the hapten diphenylcyclopropenone (DPC). The clonotype comes from a woman aged 50 to 65 with alopecia areata. Some clones in this sample may be carry-over from other donors' samples. The CDR3 loop is CASRGLAGGPSITEQFF. The CDR3 region has the DNA TGTGCCAGCAGAGGGCTAGCGGGAGGGCCAAGTATTACTGAGCAGTTCTTC. The entire variable domain, with the rest obtained from reference TRBV7-6 and TRBJ2-1, is as follows: GAGVSQSPRYKVTKRGQDVALRCDPISGHVSLYWYRQALGQGPEFLTYFNYEAQQDKSGLPNDRFSAERPEGSISTLTIQRTEQRDSAMYRCASRGLAGGPSITEQFFGPGTRLTVL.